Shown below are 14 T cell receptor beta chains from a single sample sequenced in a study of OX40 agonist ivuxolimab in advanced cancers. Some clones are missing from TCRdb's copy, which holds only in-frame ones; the method was immunoSEQ multiplex PCR. Among about 29,000 clones listed, about 88% were seen once. The source was CD4+ or CD8+ T cells sorted from blood, collected in a trial of the OX40 agonist ivuxolimab. These receptor sequences come from an adult with an advanced solid tumor such as melanoma, head and neck, liver or kidney cancer.

The chain recombines TRBV5-5 with TRBJ2-1, with D hard to call. Germline V gene data show CDR1 as SGHKS and CDR2 as YYEKEE (reference sequence). V lost 0 bases, J lost 2 bases, and 6 bases lay in between. CDR3 length equals 14 residues. The CDR3 reads CASSLVQAYNEQFF. In DNA form, the CDR3 reads TGTGCCAGCAGCTTGGTCCAAGCCTACAATGAGCAGTTCTTC.

The rearrangement uses TRBV21-1 and TRBJ2-2; the table's D call TRBD2 went unverified against the DNA. TRBV21-1 is recorded as a pseudogene. The length of the CDR3 is 15 residues. DNA of the CDR3: TGTGCCAGCAGCAAAGGCGGATACGAAGCCGGGGAGCTGTTTTTT. Its protein is CASSKGGYEAGELFF.

The genes are TRBV11-2 and TRBJ2-3, with D perhaps matching TRBD2 (5 bases). CDR1 and CDR2 (germline): SGHAT, FQNNGV. CDR3 length: 14 residues. With 2 bases removed from V and 4 bases from J, the gap between germline ends came to 10 bases. CDR3 in amino acids: CASSLNAGSDTQYF. The CDR3 nucleotides are TGTGCCAGCAGCTTAAACGCGGGTTCAGATACGCAGTATTTT.

The chain employs TRBV29-1 and TRBJ2-7, with 8 bases lining up with TRBD2. Germline V CDR1 and CDR2: SQVTM, ANQGSEA. The CDR3 is 12 residues long. The junction had 5 bases not matched to a gene; V was cut back by 7 bases and J by 3 bases. CDR3 loop: CSASGPLYEQYF. The CDR3 DNA is TGCAGCGCTAGCGGGCCGCTCTACGAGCAGTACTTC.

This clone is a singleton in its sample. V gene TRBV7-2 combines with J gene TRBJ2-7; D might be TRBD1 (6 bases). CDR3 length: 15 residues. V lost 1 base and J lost 6, with 16 bases in between. The germline V gene encodes CDR1 SGHTA and CDR2 FQGNSA. CDR3 sequence reads: CASSLGGQSFLEQYF. The CDR3 region has the DNA TGTGCCAGCAGCTTAGGTGGACAGTCTTTCCTCGAGCAGTACTTC.

The chain links TRBV6-6 to TRBJ1-2, with 7 bases matching TRBD1. J gave up 4 bases and V 0 bases, and 5 bases lay outside the gene matches. The CDR3 spans 15 residues. Germline CDR1 MNHNY, CDR2 SVGAGI (reference sequence). The CDR3 nucleotides read TGTGCCAGCAGTTACTCGACAGGGTTAGGCTATGGCTACACCTTC. Translating it yields CASSYSTGLGYGYTF.

The rearrangement uses TRBV7-8 and TRBJ1-3; D gene ambiguous. CDR1 and CDR2 (germline): SGHVS, FQNEAQ. V was cut by 4 bases and J by 0 bases, with 16 bases left in between. The CDR3 consists of 17 residues. The CDR3 nucleotides are TGTGCCAGCAGCTCAATGGGGAGGTCTTCCTCTGGAAACACCATATATTTT. Protein product: CASSSMGRSSSGNTIYF.

The V call is TRBV4-1, the J call TRBJ1-1; D is ambiguous. This CDR3 region has 19 residues. The germline V gene has CDR1 MGHRA and CDR2 YSYEKL. Trimming stripped 0 bases from V and 0 bases from J, with 20 bases between. CDR3: CASSQDLFSFAAMNTEAFF. In DNA, the CDR3 is TGCGCCAGCAGCCAAGATCTTTTCTCGTTTGCCGCCATGAACACTGAAGCTTTCTTT.

This clone has only a few counts. The chain has TRBV6-6 and TRBJ1-3; D is ambiguous. This CDR3 is 16 amino acids long. CDR1 MNHNY and CDR2 SVGAGI come from the germline V gene (reference sequence). With 4 bases removed from V and 2 bases from J, the gap between germline ends came to 15 bases. The chain's CDR3 is CASSLSPDSPGNTIYF. CDR3 coding DNA: TGTGCCAGCAGTTTAAGTCCGGATAGTCCTGGAAACACCATATATTTT.

V usage is TRBV19 and J usage is TRBJ2-1, with D unclear. Germline V CDR1 and CDR2: LNHDA, SQIVND (reference sequence). Trimming removed 1 base from V and 0 bases from J, with 10 bases in between. This CDR3 has 16 residues. In DNA, the CDR3 is TGTGCCAGTAGTATAGTGGCGTTGAGCTCCTACAATGAGCAGTTCTTC. It yields the protein CASSIVALSSYNEQFF.

This clone was seen only once. The genes are TRBV11-3 and TRBJ2-7, with a tentative D call TRBD1 (6 bases). Trimming pared 5 bases from V and 0 bases from J, leaving 17 bases between. The CDR3 runs 16 residues. Germline CDR1 reads SGHNT; CDR2 reads YENEEA. CDR3 residues: CASSPIPWTASYEQYF. Written as DNA, the CDR3 is TGTGCCAGCAGCCCTATTCCATGGACAGCCTCCTACGAGCAGTACTTC.

In its sample, this clone is medium-sized. This chain uses TRBV7-9 with TRBJ2-2, with 11 nucleotides matching TRBD2. The CDR3 is made up of 16 amino acids. The germline gives CDR1 SEHNR, CDR2 FQNEAQ (reference sequence). The V and J ends lost 3 bases and 2 bases, in that order; junction bases with no gene match: 2. The CDR3 DNA sequence: TGTGCCAGCAGCTTGCTAGCGGGGGGAAACACCGGGGAGCTGTTTTTT. It specifies CASSLLAGGNTGELFF.

The CDR3 loop is CASSWLLTSGGGEQFF. CDR3 coding DNA: TGTGCCAGCAGTTGGCTTTTGACTAGCGGGGGGGGTGAGCAGTTCTTC. The chain employs TRBV27 and TRBJ2-1, with 14 nucleotides matching TRBD2. The CDR3 is 16 amino acids. V gave up 4 bases and J gave up 9 bases; unmatched junction bases: 8. Germline V gene data show CDR1 as MNHEY and CDR2 as SMNVEV (reference sequence).

The chain couples TRBV19 to TRBJ2-5; 7 nucleotides align to TRBD2. The germline V gene has CDR1 LNHDA and CDR2 SQIVND (reference sequence). The CDR3 contains 14 residues. With 5 bases clipped from V and 4 bases from J, the junction kept 7 bases outside the gene matches. The chain's CDR3 is CASSGTGGGETQYF. CDR3 nucleotides: TGTGCCAGTAGTGGAACGGGAGGAGGAGAGACCCAGTACTTC.